A single sample is the source of the 24 T cell receptor beta chains below, sequenced in a study of T cell repertoires in cytomegalovirus infection. Their antigen targets remain unknown. TCRdb analysed the reads with MiXCR anew, one entry per CDR3 protein. The data show about 770,000 distinct CDR3 sequences, with roughly 28% seen just once and about an eighth held by the top ten. The sequencing here drew on cultured CD8+ T cells from PBMCs, taken from culture after CMV antigen stimulation. These receptors all come from a human donor in good health (CMV status not recorded). Some clones in this sample may be carry-over from other donors' samples.

The chain couples TRBV6-5 to TRBJ1-5, with TRBD1 as a possible D gene (5 bases). Germline CDR1 and CDR2: MNHEY and SVGAGI. The CDR3 totals 15 residues. The V and J ends lost 5 bases and 7 bases respectively, with 18 bases between them. CDR3 loop: CASSTGGREGQPQHF. CDR3 nucleotides: TGTGCCAGCAGTACCGGTGGCAGGGAGGGACAGCCCCAGCATTTT.

Turning to this clonotype: A read error may explain this, as a much larger clone is one base away. The chain uses TRBV4-2 and TRBJ1-2; perhaps TRBD1 as D (6 bases). Germline loops: CDR1 LGHNA, CDR2 YNFKEQ. The CDR3 extends over 14 amino acids. The DNA of the CDR3 is TGTGCCGGCAGCCAAGGGGGGGAGATGAGCGGCTACACCTTC. Protein sequence: CAGSQGGEMSGYTF.

This rearrangement joins TRBV29-1 to TRBJ1-1; 7 positions match TRBD1. The germline V gene has CDR1 SQVTM and CDR2 ANQGSEA. The CDR3 is made up of 14 amino acids. The ends lost 6 bases at V and 0 bases at J; junction bases unmatched: 7. CDR3 sequence reads: CSVWTGEMNTEAFF. Here the CDR3 DNA reads TGCAGCGTGTGGACAGGTGAGATGAACACTGAAGCTTTCTTT.

This clonotype was seen a few times. The chain couples TRBV6-5 to TRBJ1-2, with D maybe TRBD1 (6 bases). The germline V gene has CDR1 MNHEY and CDR2 SVGAGI. This CDR3 spans 15 amino acids. V gave up 5 bases and J gave up 5 bases, with 18 bases separating them. CDR3 DNA sequence: TGTGCCAGCAGTCCGACAGGCCCGGGGGCATATGGCTACACCTTC. It encodes CASSPTGPGAYGYTF.

V and J are TRBV4-3 and TRBJ1-2; D unresolved. The CDR3 has 16 amino acids. V lost 0 bases and J 4 bases, leaving 15 bases between the germline ends. CDR1 is LGHNA and CDR2 is YSLEER in the germline V gene. DNA of the CDR3: TGCGCCAGCAGCCAAGATCCCGGTACACCCGCCTATGGCTACACCTTC. This sequence encodes CASSQDPGTPAYGYTF.

This clonotype was found a few times. DNA of the CDR3: TGCAGCGTTGTAAGTCAGGGGAACACTGAAGCTTTCTTT. This gives the protein CSVVSQGNTEAFF. This chain joins TRBV29-1 and TRBJ1-1; D may be TRBD1 (5 bases). The germline V gene encodes CDR1 SQVTM and CDR2 ANQGSEA. The CDR3 contains 13 residues. Trimming left V 4 bases short and J 1 base short, with 10 bases between.

This clonotype was observed a handful of times. The CDR3 DNA reads TGTGCCAGCAGCCCCCTAGGTCAGGGGGCTTTGGACACTGAAGCTTTCTTT. Its translation: CASSPLGQGALDTEAFF. The J gene is TRBJ1-1, the V gene TRBV7-2, with 8 bases that match TRBD1. CDR1 is SGHTA, CDR2 FQGNSA, per germline. V shed 5 bases, J shed 3 bases, and the junction held 14 bases outside the gene matches. CDR3 length: 17 residues.

This clonotype was seen only a few times. The chain combines TRBV19 with TRBJ2-1, with 8 bases that match TRBD2. The CDR3 contains 16 residues. Germline V gene sequence: CDR1 LNHDA, CDR2 SQIVND (reference sequence). V dropped 4 bases and J dropped 0; count of bases not matched to a gene: 5. CDR3 amino acids: CASSTLAGSSYNEQFF. CDR3 nucleotide sequence: TGTGCCAGTAGTACCTTAGCGGGGAGCTCCTACAATGAGCAGTTCTTC.

The J gene is TRBJ2-3, the V gene TRBV10-3; 8 bases match TRBD2. The CDR3 consists of 15 residues. Trimming took 11 bases from V and 3 from J; bases not matched to a gene: 13. The germline V gene encodes CDR1 ENHRY and CDR2 SYGVKD. The DNA for the CDR3 is TGTGCCGTCCGGTTGAGCGGGGGTGGAACAGATACGCAGTATTTT. Translating gives CAVRLSGGGTDTQYF.

This clonotype was found many times. The chain links TRBV7-8 to TRBJ2-1; D could derive from TRBD1 or TRBD2 (5 bases each). The CDR3 is 17 residues long. Trimming took off 5 bases at V and 0 bases at J, with 17 bases between the two ends. The V gene's germline CDR1 is SGHVS and CDR2 FQNEAQ. The CDR3 DNA reads as TGTGCCAGCAGCCCCCGGGACGGACGGAGCTCCTACAATGAGCAGTTCTTC. The encoded protein is CASSPRDGRSSYNEQFF.

The V and J genes are TRBV4-1 and TRBJ2-7, with 9 bases that match TRBD2. Per germline, CDR1 MGHRA and CDR2 YSYEKL. V lost 3 bases to trimming and J lost 3 bases; unmatched junction nucleotides: 6. The CDR3 covers 15 residues. CDR3 region: CASSQKTSGYYEQYF. The CDR3 region has the DNA TGCGCCAGCAGCCAGAAGACTAGCGGATACTACGAGCAGTACTTC.

This clonotype showed up many times. CDR3 sequence: CASSATSTRETQYF. The DNA for the CDR3 is TGTGCCAGCAGCGCCACATCGACGAGGGAGACCCAGTACTTC. The gene calls are TRBV11-2 and TRBJ2-5, with D unclear. V was clipped by 5 bases and J by 5 bases, with 15 bases between them. The germline gives CDR1 SGHAT, CDR2 FQNNGV. There are 14 residues in the CDR3.

This clonotype was detected a few times. V usage is TRBV12-3 or TRBV12-4 and J usage is TRBJ2-3, with D possibly TRBD1 on 6 matching bases. The V gene lost 5 bases and the J gene lost 1 base, with 19 bases spanning the gap. The CDR3 runs to 17 residues. The CDR3 DNA sequence: TGTGCCAGCAGTGGACGGGACAACCCTAGGCGCACAGATACGCAGTATTTT. It specifies CASSGRDNPRRTDTQYF.

This clonotype was detected only a few times. The gene calls are TRBV5-8 and TRBJ1-5; 8 nucleotides match TRBD1. The CDR3 sequence is 17 residues long. V dropped 0 bases and J dropped 1; count of bases not matched to a gene: 6. The germline V gene encodes CDR1 SGHTS and CDR2 YDEGEE. The CDR3: CASSLVTGDTSNQPQHF. The CDR3 nucleotides read TGTGCCAGCAGCTTGGTGACAGGGGACACAAGCAATCAGCCCCAGCATTTT.

This clonotype was counted between two and nine times. This sequence joins TRBV7-2 and TRBJ2-7, with D hard to call. V was clipped by 5 bases and J by 3 bases, with 8 bases between them. This CDR3 is 12 amino acids long. Germline V gives CDR1 SGHTA, CDR2 FQGNSA. CDR3 loop: CASSPRIYEQYF. In DNA form, the CDR3 reads TGTGCCAGCAGCCCTAGGATCTACGAGCAGTACTTC.

About this clonotype itself: This may be a read error, as it is one base from a much larger clone. CDR3 nucleotide sequence: TGTGCCGGCAGTTACATTGACAGAATACAAGAGACCCAGTACTTC. It is translated as CAGSYIDRIQETQYF. The chain uses TRBV7-6 and TRBJ2-5, with a tentative D call TRBD1 (5 bases). This CDR3 comprises 15 residues. CDR1 is SGHVS and CDR2 is FNYEAQ in the germline V gene.

The chain uses TRBV29-1 and TRBJ1-2, with 10 nucleotides matching TRBD1. Germline-derived CDR1 and CDR2 are SQVTM and ANQGSEA. The length of the CDR3 is 16 residues. Trimming removed 0 bases from V and 8 bases from J; junction bases left unmatched: 12. The CDR3: CSVEDRGQGSGPGYTF. The CDR3 DNA is TGCAGCGTTGAAGATCGGGGACAGGGGAGCGGACCCGGCTACACCTTC.

The J gene is TRBJ2-1, the V gene TRBV7-9, with 9 bases identical to TRBD1. Germline V gene data show CDR1 as SEHNR and CDR2 as FQNEAQ (reference sequence). With 4 bases clipped from V and 9 bases from J, the junction kept 10 bases outside the gene matches. The CDR3 is 15 residues long. The CDR3 loop is CASSWTVTGGTEQFF. As DNA, the CDR3 is TGTGCCAGCAGCTGGACCGTGACAGGGGGAACTGAGCAGTTCTTC.

The CDR3 region is CASSGVRVGEQYV. CDR3 nucleotides: TGTGCCAGCAGTGGGGTCAGGGTCGGCGAGCAGTACGTC. The rearrangement uses TRBV28 and TRBJ2-7; maybe TRBD1 (5 bases). Germline V gives CDR1 MDHEN, CDR2 SYDVKM. The V end lost 5 bases, the J end lost 6 bases, and 14 bases lay between the germline ends. The CDR3 length is 13 residues.

The chain couples TRBV3-1 to TRBJ1-1, with D possibly matching TRBD1 (5 bases). The CDR3 consists of 16 residues. Germline V gives CDR1 LGHDT, CDR2 YNNKEL (reference sequence). V lost 4 bases and J 0 bases, leaving 15 bases between the germline ends. The CDR3 reads CASSLSQLGLNTEAFF. The CDR3 DNA follows: TGTGCCAGCAGCCTCTCACAGTTGGGGCTGAACACTGAAGCTTTCTTT.

This clonotype was observed a few times. The chain is built from TRBV10-3 and TRBJ2-7, with D possibly being TRBD1 (6 bases). The CDR3 contains 18 residues. Germline loops: CDR1 ENHRY, CDR2 SYGVKD. The V end lost 6 bases, the J end lost 0 bases, and 24 bases lay between the germline ends. CDR3 region: CAISKSGTGTPFSYEQYF. The CDR3 DNA reads TGTGCCATCAGCAAATCGGGCACCGGGACACCTTTCTCCTACGAGCAGTACTTC.

This clonotype was observed a handful of times. The J gene is TRBJ2-7, the V gene TRBV7-6; maybe TRBD1 (6 bases). V lost 5 bases to trimming and J lost 2 bases, with 13 bases between them. Germline V gives CDR1 SGHVS, CDR2 FNYEAQ. CDR3 length: 14 residues. The CDR3 sequence is CASSPGTHPYEQYF. As DNA, the CDR3 is TGTGCCAGCAGCCCGGGGACACATCCCTACGAGCAGTACTTC. The full variable domain, completed using reference TRBV7-6 and TRBJ2-7, is GAGVSQSPRYKVTKRGQDVALRCDPISGHVSLYWYRQALGQGPEFLTYFNYEAQQDKSGLPNDRFSAERPEGSISTLTIQRTEQRDSAMYRCASSPGTHPYEQYFGPGTRLTVT.

The chain carries TRBV5-4 and TRBJ1-2, with D possibly matching TRBD1 (6 bases). Germline V gives CDR1 SGHNT, CDR2 YYREEE (reference sequence). The CDR3 spans 13 residues. V lost 2 bases, J lost 8 bases, and 13 bases lay in between. The CDR3 is CASSLRGAQGYTF. The CDR3 DNA reads as TGTGCCAGCAGCTTAAGGGGGGCGCAAGGCTACACCTTC. Full variable domain (missing parts from reference TRBV5-4 and TRBJ1-2): ETGVTQSPTHLIKTRGQQVTLRCSSQSGHNTVSWYQQALGQGPQFIFQYYREEENGRGNFPPRFSGLQFPNYSSELNVNALELDDSALYLCASSLRGAQGYTFGSGTRLTVV.

This clonotype was seen a handful of times. The V and J genes are TRBV10-2 and TRBJ2-3; D gene uncertain. V dropped 0 bases and J dropped 1 base, with 5 bases sitting between them. This CDR3 has 14 residues. Germline V gene sequence: CDR1 WSHSY, CDR2 SAAADI. In DNA, the CDR3 is TGCGCCAGCAGTGAGTCGTCGGGCACAGATACGCAGTATTTT. Translation gives CASSESSGTDTQYF.